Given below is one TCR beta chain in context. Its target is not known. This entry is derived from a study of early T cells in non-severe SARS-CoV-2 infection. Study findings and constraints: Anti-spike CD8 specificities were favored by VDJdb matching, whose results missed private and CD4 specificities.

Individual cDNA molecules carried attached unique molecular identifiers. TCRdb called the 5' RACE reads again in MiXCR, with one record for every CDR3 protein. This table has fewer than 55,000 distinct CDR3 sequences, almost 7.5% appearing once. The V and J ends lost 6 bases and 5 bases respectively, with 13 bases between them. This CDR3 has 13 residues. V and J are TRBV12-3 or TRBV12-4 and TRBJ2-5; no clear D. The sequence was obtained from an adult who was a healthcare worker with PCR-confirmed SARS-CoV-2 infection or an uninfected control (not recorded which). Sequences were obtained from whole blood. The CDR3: CASSRRWMETQYF. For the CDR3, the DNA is TGTGCCAGCAGCCGTCGTTGGATGGAGACCCAGTACTTC.